This entry describes one T cell receptor (beta chain). In the original analysis: By means of reference gene primer amplification, nucleated cell counts were estimated. Profiled with immunoSEQ multiplex PCR; TCRdb holds only in-frame clones, not every one. V, J and clone size are taken as reported in that table, and D and trimming were inferred from the DNA itself. The table includes about 290,000 clones, roughly 89% detected once. In germline, CDR1 is MNHEY, CDR2 SVGAGI. Deletions cut 6 bases from V and 7 bases from J, with 18 bases between. CDR3 length: 15 residues. This sample stems from a study of blood T cell repertoires in COVID-19. Looking at the study overall: Collection of acute and convalescent COVID-19 samples took place in the United States, Italy and Spain. Sources were T cells, B-cell-depleted T cells, or PBMCs; the material itself was cDNA or gDNA.

The sequence was collected from a woman in her thirties or forties who had recovered from COVID-19. Sequencing input: peripheral blood. The chain employs TRBV6-5 and TRBJ1-4, with D possibly matching TRBD1 (6 bases). The CDR3 region is CASSDGGGRGEKLFF. DNA of the CDR3: TGTGCCAGCAGCGATGGGGGGGGGCGTGGTGAAAAACTGTTTTTT.